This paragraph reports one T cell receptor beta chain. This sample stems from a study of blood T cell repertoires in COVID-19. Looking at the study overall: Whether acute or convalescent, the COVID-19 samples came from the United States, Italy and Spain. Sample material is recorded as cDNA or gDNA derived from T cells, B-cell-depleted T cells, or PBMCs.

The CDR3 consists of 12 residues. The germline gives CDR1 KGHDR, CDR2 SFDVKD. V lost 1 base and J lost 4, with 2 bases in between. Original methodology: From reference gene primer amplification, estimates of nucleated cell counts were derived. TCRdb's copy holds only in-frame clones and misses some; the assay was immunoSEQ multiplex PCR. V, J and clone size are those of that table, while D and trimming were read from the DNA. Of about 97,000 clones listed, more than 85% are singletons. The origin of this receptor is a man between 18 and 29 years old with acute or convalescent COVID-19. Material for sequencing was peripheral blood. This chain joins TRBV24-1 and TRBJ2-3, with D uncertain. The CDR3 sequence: CATSDFADTQYF. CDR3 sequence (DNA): TGTGCCACCAGTGATTTCGCAGATACGCAGTATTTT.